This TCR beta chain was retrieved from a study of cytomegalovirus exposure and HLA in healthy donors. The CDR3 is 11 residues long. V dropped 10 bases and J dropped 1 base, with 7 bases sitting between them. Germline V gene data show CDR1 as LNHDA and CDR2 as SQIVND (reference sequence). Study-level results: In an earlier analysis, most TCR beta V segments were productive about 87% or about 30% of the time.

In its sample, this clone was seen once. Its antigen remains unknown. The primer mix had 60 Vbeta and 13 Jbeta primers. Only in-frame clones appear in the TCRdb table, and some are missing; sequencing was by immunoSEQ multiplex PCR. Of roughly 140,000 clones detected, 82% appear once; the ten largest clones hold over 9.5%. Source material: PBMCs. The chain is built from TRBV19 and TRBJ1-1; no reliable D call. The sequence was collected from a woman in her sixties or seventies in good health and CMV-seropositive. The CDR3 DNA follows: TGTGCCACCTCCGGGAACACTGAAGCTTTCTTT. It specifies CATSGNTEAFF.